Following are 14 T cell receptor beta chains from one sample sequenced in a study of T cell responses to AZD1222 COVID-19 vaccine. The assay was immunoSEQ multiplex PCR, and TCRdb's table has in-frame clones only and misses some. The data hold about 130,000 clones, with less than 95% observed a single time. This specimen consisted of peripheral blood, obtained on day 0 of AZD1222 vaccination. These receptors were taken from an adult in good health.

The chain is built from TRBV28 and TRBJ2-7; 9 bases map to TRBD2. J lost 3 bases, V lost 6 bases, and 6 bases had no gene match. The CDR3 has 14 amino acids. Germline CDR1 is MDHEN and CDR2 is SYDVKM. The CDR3 DNA follows: TGTGCCAGCAGAGGTAGCGGGGGACGCTACGAGCAGTACTTC. Its translation is CASRGSGGRYEQYF.

The genes are TRBV5-1 and TRBJ1-1, with 8 bases lining up with TRBD1. The junction had 9 bases not matched to a gene; V was cut back by 4 bases and J by 1 base. The CDR3 loop spans 16 amino acids. The germline CDR1 and CDR2 sequences are SGHRS and YFSETQ. CDR3 region: CASSPGQGNRNTEAFF. The CDR3 DNA reads as TGCGCCAGCAGCCCCGGACAGGGTAATAGGAACACTGAAGCTTTCTTT.

The rearrangement links TRBV28 to TRBJ2-3; maybe TRBD2 (7 bases). Trimming removed 6 bases from V and 3 bases from J, with 19 bases in between. The CDR3 runs 16 residues. Per germline, CDR1 MDHEN and CDR2 SYDVKM. Written as DNA, the CDR3 is TGTGCCAGCAGGGGAGGGGGGGCCTCTGGGACAGATACGCAGTATTTT. This encodes CASRGGGASGTDTQYF.

This chain joins TRBV24-1 and TRBJ1-3; 7 bases agree with TRBD1. V dropped 4 bases and J dropped 7; count of bases not matched to a gene: 3. The CDR3 has 13 residues. Germline V gene data show CDR1 as KGHDR and CDR2 as SFDVKD. CDR3 amino acids: CATSDSTGNTIYF. The CDR3 DNA follows: TGTGCCACCAGTGACTCGACAGGGAACACCATATATTTT.

The table lists this clone with a count of one. Other DNA sequences of this sample code for an identical CDR3. CDR3 residues: CAISETGSGNTIYF. CDR3 in DNA: TGTGCCATCAGTGAAACAGGTTCGGGAAACACCATATATTTT. This chain connects TRBV10-3 to TRBJ1-3, with a tentative D call TRBD1 (5 bases). With 3 bases removed from V and 4 bases from J, the gap between germline ends came to 10 bases. The CDR3 sequence is 14 residues long. Per the germline V gene, CDR1 is ENHRY and CDR2 is SYGVKD.

The chain carries TRBV9 and TRBJ2-2; D not certain. This CDR3 comprises 12 residues. V lost 0 bases and J lost 7, with 4 bases in between. CDR1 and CDR2 from the germline V gene are SGDLS and YYNGEE. CDR3: CASSVDDGELFF. Here the CDR3 DNA reads TGTGCCAGCAGCGTAGACGACGGGGAGCTGTTTTTT.

This chain links TRBV5-1 with TRBJ2-7; TRBD1 matches at 10 bases. The J segment lost 6 bases and the V segment lost 2 bases, leaving 17 bases of the junction unmatched. Germline CDR1 and CDR2: SGHRS and YFSETQ. The CDR3 consists of 18 residues. The CDR3: CASSLSTGTGVWGSEQYF. In DNA form, the CDR3 reads TGCGCCAGCAGCTTATCCACCGGGACAGGGGTGTGGGGTTCCGAGCAGTACTTC.

The J gene is TRBJ1-2, the V gene TRBV7-8; D call uncertain. This CDR3 comprises 12 residues. The germline V gene has CDR1 SGHVS and CDR2 FQNEAQ. V was clipped by 5 bases and J by 1 base, with 5 bases between them. The CDR3 here is CASSQNNYGYTF. The CDR3, as DNA: TGTGCCAGCAGCCAGAATAACTATGGCTACACCTTC.

This chain uses TRBV5-1 with TRBJ2-6, with D tentatively TRBD1 (6 bases). CDR1 and CDR2 (germline): SGHRS, YFSETQ. The CDR3 runs 19 residues. V was trimmed by 2 bases and J by 1 base, leaving 19 bases between them. The CDR3 reads CASSFQGHTRRSGANVLTF. CDR3 in DNA: TGCGCCAGCAGCTTCCAGGGACACACGAGGCGGTCTGGGGCCAACGTCCTGACTTTC.

V is TRBV7-9 and J is TRBJ2-7; 7 nucleotides line up with TRBD1. Germline assignment: CDR1 SEHNR and CDR2 FQNEAQ (reference sequence). The trim removed 3 bases at V and 6 bases at J, leaving 5 bases unmatched. CDR3 length: 13 amino acids. The CDR3 DNA sequence: TGTGCCAGCAGCTTGACAGGGAGTATCGAGCAGTACTTC. As protein: CASSLTGSIEQYF.

The V call is TRBV7-2, the J call TRBJ2-3; the D is unclear. This CDR3 contains 13 residues. The germline gives CDR1 SGHTA, CDR2 FQGNSA. V lost 7 bases and J lost 0, with 8 bases in between. The CDR3 loop is CASTSYSTDTQYF. As DNA, the CDR3 is TGTGCCAGCACCTCATACAGCACAGATACGCAGTATTTT.

This clone has a single count. The chain joins TRBV6-1 to TRBJ2-1; 7 nucleotides line up with TRBD2. Per the germline V gene, CDR1 is MNHNS and CDR2 is SASEGT. The CDR3 consists of 16 residues. With 2 bases clipped from V and 0 bases from J, the junction kept 4 bases outside the gene matches. The CDR3 sequence: CASSESGAISYNEQFF. For the CDR3, the DNA is TGTGCCAGCAGTGAAAGCGGGGCGATCTCCTACAATGAGCAGTTCTTC.

The rearrangement links TRBV21-1 to TRBJ2-7; the table's D call, TRBD1, was not checked against the DNA. TRBV21-1 is marked as a pseudogene. There are 14 residues in the CDR3. CDR3 amino acids: CASSTRDRVYEQYF. The CDR3 DNA is TGTGCCAGCAGCACCCGGGACAGGGTCTACGAGCAGTACTTC.

This clone was detected only a few times. The CDR3 region is CASSVEWGANVLTF. The CDR3 bases are TGTGCCAGCAGCGTAGAGTGGGGGGCCAACGTCCTGACTTTC. The V gene is TRBV9, the J gene TRBJ2-6, with no clear D. The CDR3 is 14 amino acids. V shed 0 bases and J shed 4 bases, with 5 bases lying between them. Germline loops: CDR1 SGDLS, CDR2 YYNGEE. The variable domain in full, completed from reference TRBV9 and TRBJ2-6, reads DSGVTQTPKHLITATGQRVTLRCSPRSGDLSVYWYQQSLDQGLQFLIQYYNGEERAKGNILERFSAQQFPDLHSELNLSSLELGDSALYFCASSVEWGANVLTFGAGSRLTVL.